The 4 T cell receptor beta chains reported below all come from one sample, sequenced in a study of shared clonotypes between healthy human individuals. Terminally differentiated effector memory CD45RA+ cells were left out of the naive CD8 fraction, which was CD45RO-negative and positively selected for CCR7. The table came from immunoSEQ multiplex PCR; TCRdb's copy has only in-frame clones and leaves some out. The sample lists around 2,100,000 clones; about 95% were seen once. The source material was naive CD8+ T cells sorted from blood. Source of these receptors: a man younger than 35 in good health.

V and J are TRBV6-5 and TRBJ2-7, with 7 bases that match TRBD1. CDR3 length: 15 amino acids. With V trimmed by 5 bases and J by 8 bases, 15 bases remained unmatched. From germline, CDR1 is MNHEY and CDR2 SVGAGI. For the CDR3, the DNA is TGTGCCAGCAGTCCCCTGAGGGGGCCAGGAGCGCAGCAGTACTTC. Protein product: CASSPLRGPGAQQYF.

On this clone: At one end the junction does not follow the germline gene, possibly because of a read error. The V gene is TRBV7-7, the J gene TRBJ2-1, with 10 bases that match TRBD2. CDR1 is SSHAT, CDR2 FNYEAQ, per germline (reference sequence). The CDR3 spans 15 residues. Here the CDR3 DNA reads TGTGCTAGCAGCTTAACTAGCGGGGCCTACAATGAGCAGTTCTTC. This gives the protein CASSLTSGAYNEQFF.

J is TRBJ2-2 and V is TRBV30; D may be TRBD1 (5 bases). V gave up 4 bases and J gave up 6 bases, with 12 bases separating them. Germline values: CDR1 GTSNPN, CDR2 SVGIG (reference sequence). The CDR3 consists of 13 residues. CDR3 amino acids: CAWNARESGELFF. CDR3 bases: TGTGCCTGGAATGCCAGGGAATCCGGGGAGCTGTTTTTT.

This chain uses TRBV19 with TRBJ2-1; 9 nucleotides align to TRBD2. This CDR3 spans 16 amino acids. Per the germline V gene, CDR1 is LNHDA and CDR2 is SQIVND (reference sequence). Losses at the gene ends were 1 base for V and 6 bases for J; bases not matched to a gene: 7. Here the CDR3 DNA reads TGTGCCAGTAGTATAGTGGCGGGAGGGGACTTCAATGAGCAGTTCTTC. Translated: CASSIVAGGDFNEQFF.